The clone carrying this T cell receptor (beta chain) appeared many times. Its antigen is not identified. This sample was taken from a study of human T cells and chemical hapten exposure. CDR3 length equals 11 residues. Germline CDR1 MNHEY, CDR2 SVGAGI. V lost 9 bases and J lost 8; bases outside the gene matches: 6. TCRdb passed the RACE reads through MiXCR, listing each CDR3 protein once. The sample holds about 90,000 distinct CDR3 sequences, 11% seen once. Time point indicated: patch test 3, about 24 weeks after DPC sensitization. Stated treatment: therapeutic diphenylcyclopropenone sensitization with weekly scalp DPC. Blood, whole and unfractionated, served as the source for total RNA extraction. Overall study findings and caveats: Expanded TCRs made up significantly more big CDR3 similarity clusters than controls did. Patch test score was positively correlated with the counts of TCRs that had expanded at PT1.

Specimen: whole blood, collected in connection with sensitization to the hapten diphenylcyclopropenone (DPC). The TCR sequence derives from a woman aged 30 to 39 with alopecia areata. Some clones in this sample may be carry-over from other donors' samples. The chain recombines TRBV6-5 with TRBJ1-1; the match to TRBD1 covers 7 bases. The CDR3 here is CASSDRSEAFF. DNA for the CDR3: TGTGCCAGTTCGGACAGGAGCGAAGCTTTCTTT.